The text below deals with one TCR beta chain. This entry belongs to a study of blood T cell repertoires in COVID-19. At the level of the study: The origin of the acute and convalescent COVID-19 samples was the United States, Italy and Spain. T cells, B-cell-depleted T cells, or PBMCs supplied cDNA or gDNA.

Original methodology: The assay estimated nucleated cells by amplifying reference gene primers. The protocol was immunoSEQ multiplex PCR, while the TCRdb copy is restricted to in-frame clones and leaves out a portion. The DNA gave D and trimming, while V, J and clone size come from that table. The table includes about 190,000 clones, roughly four fifths detected once. This TCR was recovered from a woman between 35 and 50 years old with acute or convalescent COVID-19. Material: peripheral blood.

The DNA for the CDR3 is TGTGCCAGCAGTACTGACAGTGAAGCTTTCTTT. It specifies CASSTDSEAFF. The chain couples TRBV12-3 or TRBV12-4 to TRBJ1-1; maybe TRBD1 (5 bases). The V gene lost 5 bases and the J gene lost 7 bases, with 8 bases spanning the gap. This CDR3 is built from 11 residues.